Listed here is a single TCR beta chain. Its antigen is currently unknown. The CDR3 runs 13 residues. CDR1 SGDLS and CDR2 YYNGEE come from the germline V gene. Trimming took 3 bases from V and 4 from J, leaving 10 bases between them. The sample originates from a study of chemoradiotherapy in HPV16-positive cancers. Study context: Functional T-cell assays on a couple of HPV16-positive patients' cells defined candidate HPV-specific clones and common TCR motifs. Study findings and constraints: For HPV16-positive patients, expanding HPV-responsive T cells associated with longer recurrence-free survival.

Only in-frame clones appear in the TCRdb table, and some are missing; sequencing was by immunoSEQ multiplex PCR. This table holds approximately 34,000 clones, around 89% found once. The TCR was taken from a human donor with HPV-associated anogenital cancer. The chain combines TRBV9 with TRBJ2-5, with D perhaps TRBD1 (6 bases). The sequencing used blood, collected from a patient who underwent chemoradiotherapy. CDR3 in DNA: TGTGCCAGCAGCGGTACAGGGATAGAGACCCAGTACTTC. As protein: CASSGTGIETQYF.